A selection of T cell receptor beta chains follows, all from one sample in a study of vaccination effects on CD4 cells after COVID-19. The repertoire was sequenced with immunoSEQ multiplex PCR; TCRdb's copy has only in-frame clones and lacks some. The table records about 64,000 clones, 55% to 75% of them present only once. Antigens of these TCRs are unknown. Sample: CD4+ T cells from PBMCs cultured without peptide, taken before COVID-19 vaccination. The source is a human donor who had a prior SARS-CoV-2 infection. The CDR3 runs from the conserved cysteine through the conserved F or W. D genes are given only for firm matches. Expanded clones are given a class, and other clones once, few, many or no size at all.

clone size	J gene	V gene	D gene	CDR3 DNA	CDR3 protein
few	TRBJ2-3	TRBV24-1	TRBD2	TGTGCCACCAGTGATACCGGGACTAGCGGGAGGTACACAGATACGCAGTATTTT	CATSDTGTSGRYTDTQYF
once	TRBJ2-2	TRBV27	NA	TGTGCCAGCAGTTTATATCCGGGGACCACCGGGGAGCTGTTTTTT	CASSLYPGTTGELFF
NA	TRBJ2-3	TRBV4-1	NA	TGCGCCAGCAGCCAAGTAGGGGGGCCGTGGGATACGCAGTATTTT	CASSQVGGPWDTQYF
NA	TRBJ1-4	TRBV27	NA	TGTGCCAGCAGTTTTTTGGGGAGGGGGGATGAAAAACTGTTTTTT	CASSFLGRGDEKLFF
NA	TRBJ2-1	TRBV5-4	TRBD1	TGTGCCAGCAGCGTAGGACAGGTCTACAATGAGCAGTTCTTC	CASSVGQVYNEQFF
few	TRBJ1-6	TRBV4-2	TRBD1	TGTGCCAGCAGCTCCCGGGACAGGGTGGATTCACCCCTCCACTTT	CASSSRDRVDSPLHF
NA	TRBJ1-4	TRBV28	NA	TGTGCCAGTTACAAAAATAATGAAAAACTGTTTTTT	CASYKNNEKLFF
NA	TRBJ2-2	TRBV5-4	TRBD2	TGTGCCAGCAGCCCAACTGGTGGGAGGGCCGTCGATCGGGAGCTGTTTTTT	CASSPTGGRAVDRELFF
NA	TRBJ1-1	TRBV29-1	TRBD1	TGCAGCGTTGGAGGGGACAGGAGAACGAACACTGAAGCTTTCTTT	CSVGGDRRTNTEAFF
NA	TRBJ2-5	TRBV9	TRBD2	TGTGCCAGCAGCCGGGAGGGCGACGTGATCGAGACCCAGTACTTC	CASSREGDVIETQYF
NA	TRBJ1-5	TRBV2	NA	TGTGCCAGCAGTGACGCGGTCCGCAATCAGCCCCAGCATTTT	CASSDAVRNQPQHF
NA	TRBJ2-3	TRBV9	NA	TGTGCCAGCAGCGTAGGAGGTTCCGACAATACGCAGTATTTT	CASSVGGSDNTQYF
NA	TRBJ2-7	TRBV11-3	TRBD1	TGTGCCAGCAGCTTAGATTCCCTCTCGTTCATGGGGACAGTTAACTACGAGCAGTACTTC	CASSLDSLSFMGTVNYEQYF
NA	TRBJ1-5	TRBV6-1	NA	TGTGCCAGCCGCAGCGGCAATCAGCCCCAGCATTTT	CASRSGNQPQHF
NA	TRBJ2-4	TRBV6-5	TRBD1	TGTGCCAGCAGTTTGGACAGGGGCAAAAACATTCAGTACTTC	CASSLDRGKNIQYF
NA	TRBJ2-5	TRBV5-6	NA	TGTGCCAGCAGCTTGGCACCTAGGAGTGCGGGAGAGACCCAGTACTTC	CASSLAPRSAGETQYF
NA	TRBJ2-7	TRBV9	NA	TGTCGGGAGCACGGGGACAGAGACTACGAGCAGTACTTC	CREHGDRDYEQYF
NA	TRBJ2-5	TRBV4-1	NA	TGCGCCAGCAGCCAAGTTTATCCGCCGGGGGGCAGAGAGACCCAGTACTTC	CASSQVYPPGGRETQYF
NA	TRBJ1-1	TRBV3-1/TRBV3-2	NA	TGTGCCAGCAGCCAGGGAGGGGTGAACACTGAAGCTTTCTTT	CASSQGGVNTEAFF
few	TRBJ1-6	TRBV2	TRBD1	TGTGCCAGCAGGGCCCTCGACAGGGATCGATGGAATTCACCCCTCCACTTT	CASRALDRDRWNSPLHF
NA	TRBJ2-7	TRBV18	TRBD1	TGTGCCAGCTCCCCCGGGACAGGGAGTTTCGACTACGAGCAGTACTTC	CASSPGTGSFDYEQYF
NA	TRBJ2-4	TRBV9	NA	TGTGCCAGCAGCGAGACCCCCCAATCGGCAGGCAAAAACATTCAGTACTTC	CASSETPQSAGKNIQYF